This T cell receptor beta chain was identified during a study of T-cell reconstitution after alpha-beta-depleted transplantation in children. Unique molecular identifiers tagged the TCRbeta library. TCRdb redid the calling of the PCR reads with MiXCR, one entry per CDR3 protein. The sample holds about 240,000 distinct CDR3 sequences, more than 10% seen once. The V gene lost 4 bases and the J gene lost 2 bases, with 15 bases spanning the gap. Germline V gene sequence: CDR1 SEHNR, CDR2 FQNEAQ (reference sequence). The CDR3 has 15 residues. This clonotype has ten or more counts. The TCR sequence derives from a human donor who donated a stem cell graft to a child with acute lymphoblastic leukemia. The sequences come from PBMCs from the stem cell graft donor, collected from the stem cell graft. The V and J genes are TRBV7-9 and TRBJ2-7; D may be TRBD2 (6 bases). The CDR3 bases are TGTGCCAGCAGCTCCCCCGGGGGTTCCCCCTACGAGCAGTACTTC. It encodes CASSSPGGSPYEQYF.